Listed here are 7 T cell receptor beta chains from one sample, sequenced in a study of spatial heterogeneity in lung cancer. TCRdb recomputed calls from the 5' RACE reads with MiXCR, one row per CDR3 protein. The data hold about 5,000 distinct CDR3 sequences, with roughly 5% observed a single time. Time point of the sample: sample taken at primary tumor resection. The material was normal lung tissue next to the tumor, obtained at surgery. All receptors derive from a female donor with early-stage non-small cell lung cancer.

Ten or more counts support this clonotype. This chain joins TRBV6-1 and TRBJ2-7; 10 nucleotides line up with TRBD1. V shed 11 bases and J 6 bases; nucleotides not matched to a gene: 13. The CDR3 spans 14 residues. Germline V gene sequence: CDR1 MNHNS, CDR2 SASEGT. DNA of the CDR3: TGTGCCGCCCGTTACGGGACAGGGGTTCGCGAGCAGTACTTC. Its protein is CAARYGTGVREQYF.

This clonotype was seen at least ten times. V usage is TRBV5-1 and J usage is TRBJ2-3, with a possible D match to TRBD2 (6 bases). CDR1 and CDR2 from the germline V gene are SGHRS and YFSETQ. Trimming took off 5 bases at V and 0 bases at J, with 13 bases between the two ends. CDR3 length equals 15 residues. CDR3 protein: CASRTGGASTDTQYF. The CDR3 DNA sequence: TGCGCCAGCAGAACCGGCGGGGCGAGCACAGATACGCAGTATTTT.

This clonotype is medium-sized by share. The CDR3 DNA reads as TGTGCCAGCAGTTTGCCAGGGCATAGCAATCAGCCCCAGCATTTT. This codes for CASSLPGHSNQPQHF. The chain links TRBV28 to TRBJ1-5; TRBD1 is a possible D gene (5 bases). The CDR3 has 15 residues. The V end lost 3 bases, the J end lost 0 bases, and 9 bases lay between the germline ends. Germline-derived CDR1 and CDR2 are MDHEN and SYDVKM.

In its sample, this clonotype was seen a few times. The CDR3 DNA reads as TGTGCCAGCAGCCAAGCCGGGGGAACGGGCACTGAAGCTTTCTTT. Its protein is CASSQAGGTGTEAFF. The J gene is TRBJ1-1, the V gene TRBV4-2; D might be TRBD1 (5 bases). V shed 1 base and J shed 4 bases, with 13 bases lying between them. Germline assignment: CDR1 LGHNA and CDR2 YNFKEQ. The CDR3 covers 15 residues.

This clonotype is medium-sized in the sample. The CDR3 DNA sequence: TGTGCCAGCAGCCCACTTCGGACGTCCACTGAAGCTTTCTTT. Residues: CASSPLRTSTEAFF. V usage is TRBV11-1 and J usage is TRBJ1-1; unclear D gene. Trimming pared 5 bases from V and 4 bases from J, leaving 14 bases between. Germline loops: CDR1 SGHAT, CDR2 FQDESV (reference sequence). This CDR3 is 14 amino acids long.

This clonotype is termed medium-sized. The V and J genes are TRBV4-1 and TRBJ2-3; unclear D gene. The CDR3 contains 13 residues. Germline V gene data show CDR1 as MGHRA and CDR2 as YSYEKL. The germline V and J ends were trimmed by 1 base and 2 bases, with 4 bases remaining between them. CDR3 region: CASSQGVTDTQYF. In DNA form, the CDR3 reads TGCGCCAGCAGCCAAGGGGTCACAGATACGCAGTATTTT.

At least ten counts were recorded for this clonotype. The V gene is TRBV30, the J gene TRBJ2-1; 7 nucleotides match TRBD2. The CDR3 spans 15 residues. V was pared by 1 base and J by 0 bases, with 3 bases of the junction left unmatched. Germline V CDR1 and CDR2: GTSNPN, SVGIG (reference sequence). The CDR3 coding sequence is TGTGCCTGGAGTGGGGACTACAGCTCCTACAATGAGCAGTTCTTC. It yields the protein CAWSGDYSSYNEQFF.